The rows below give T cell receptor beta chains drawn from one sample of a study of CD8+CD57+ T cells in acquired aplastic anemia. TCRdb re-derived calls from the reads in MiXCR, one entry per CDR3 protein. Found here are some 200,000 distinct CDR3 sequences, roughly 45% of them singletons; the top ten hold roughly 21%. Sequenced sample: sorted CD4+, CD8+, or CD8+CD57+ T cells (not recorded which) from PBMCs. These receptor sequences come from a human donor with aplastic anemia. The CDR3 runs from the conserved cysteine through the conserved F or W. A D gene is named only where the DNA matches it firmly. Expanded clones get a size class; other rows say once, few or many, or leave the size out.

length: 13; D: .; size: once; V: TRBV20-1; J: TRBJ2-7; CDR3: CSYSPGSSYEQYF; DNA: TGCAGTTACTCTCCCGGTAGCTCCTACGAGCAGTACTTC
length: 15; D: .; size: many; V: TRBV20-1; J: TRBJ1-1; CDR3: CSARVPSRVSTEAFF; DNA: TGCAGTGCTAGGGTTCCCTCCAGGGTTTCAACTGAAGCTTTCTTT
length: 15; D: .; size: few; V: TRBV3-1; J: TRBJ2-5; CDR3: CASSQRRGTKETQYF; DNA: TGTGCCAGCAGCCAAAGGAGGGGTACCAAAGAGACCCAGTACTTC
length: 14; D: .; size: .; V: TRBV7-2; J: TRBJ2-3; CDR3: CASSFDGPLDTQYF; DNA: TGTGCCAGCAGCTTCGATGGCCCGCTAGATACGCAGTATTTT
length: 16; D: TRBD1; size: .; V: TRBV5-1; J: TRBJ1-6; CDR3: CASSWTRDRDNSPLHF; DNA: TGCGCCAGCAGCTGGACCCGGGACAGGGACAATTCACCCCTCCACTTT
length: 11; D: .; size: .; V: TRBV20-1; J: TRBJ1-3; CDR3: CSARQGNTIYF; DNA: TGCAGTGCTCGACAAGGAAACACCATATATTTT
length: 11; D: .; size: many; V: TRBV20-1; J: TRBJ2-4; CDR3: CSAPLGSIQYF; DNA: TGCAGTGCTCCTCTAGGCTCCATTCAGTACTTC
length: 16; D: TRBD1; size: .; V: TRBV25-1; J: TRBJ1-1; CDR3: CASIPRGRSLNTEAFF; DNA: TGTGCCAGCATCCCAAGGGGGCGTTCTCTGAACACTGAAGCTTTCTTT
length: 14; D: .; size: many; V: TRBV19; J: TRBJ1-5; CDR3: CASCLTGTHQPQHF; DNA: TGTGCCAGCTGCCTGACAGGAACTCATCAGCCCCAGCATTTT
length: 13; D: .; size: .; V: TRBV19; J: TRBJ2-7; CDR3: CASSMTRDGEQYF; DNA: TGTGCCAGTAGTATGACTAGGGACGGCGAGCAGTACTTC
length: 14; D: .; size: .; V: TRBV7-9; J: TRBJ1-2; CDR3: CASSPRTGVSGYTF; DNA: TGTGCCAGCAGCCCCCGCACGGGGGTAAGTGGCTACACCTTC
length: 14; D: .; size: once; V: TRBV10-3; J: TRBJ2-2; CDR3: CAISESFVAGELFF; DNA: TGTGCCATCAGTGAGTCGTTTGTGGCCGGGGAGCTGTTTTTT
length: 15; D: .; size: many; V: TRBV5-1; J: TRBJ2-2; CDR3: CASSSSRQNTGELFF; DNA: TGCGCCAGCAGCTCCTCGAGACAAAACACCGGGGAGCTGTTTTTT
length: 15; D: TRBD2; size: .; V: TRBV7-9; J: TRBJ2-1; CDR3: CASSLAGLDTHEQFF; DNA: TGTGCCAGCAGCTTAGCGGGACTAGATACCCATGAGCAGTTCTTC
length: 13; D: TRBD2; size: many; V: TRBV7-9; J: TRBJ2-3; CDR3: CASNAGGTDTQYF; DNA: TGTGCCAGCAACGCGGGGGGCACAGATACGCAGTATTTT
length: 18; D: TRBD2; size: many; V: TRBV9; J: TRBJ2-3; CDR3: CASSVEGTSGGARDTQYF; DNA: TGTGCCAGCAGCGTAGAGGGGACTAGCGGGGGGGCCAGAGATACGCAGTATTTT
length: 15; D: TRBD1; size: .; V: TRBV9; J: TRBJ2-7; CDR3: CASSLGTEGTYEQYF; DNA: TGTGCCAGCAGCCTGGGGACAGAAGGTACCTACGAGCAGTACTTC
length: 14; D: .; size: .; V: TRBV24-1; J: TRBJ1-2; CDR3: CATSDSDSYYGYTF; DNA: TGTGCCACCAGTGACTCGGACAGTTACTATGGCTACACCTTC
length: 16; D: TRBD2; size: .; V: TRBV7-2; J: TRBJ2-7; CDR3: CASSLRALAGAYEQYF; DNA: TGTGCCAGCAGCTTACGGGCACTAGCGGGGGCCTACGAGCAGTACTTC
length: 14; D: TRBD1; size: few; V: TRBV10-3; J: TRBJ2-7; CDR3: CATSGQEISYEQYF; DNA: TGTGCCACCTCGGGACAGGAAATCTCCTACGAGCAGTACTTC
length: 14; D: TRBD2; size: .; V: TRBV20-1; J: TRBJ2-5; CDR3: CSAPRLAGGETQYF; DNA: TGCAGTGCTCCAAGACTAGCGGGGGGGGAGACCCAGTACTTC
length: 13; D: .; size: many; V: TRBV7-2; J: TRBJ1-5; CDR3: CASSLRPDQPQHF; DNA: TGTGCCAGCAGCCTGCGACCCGATCAGCCCCAGCATTTT
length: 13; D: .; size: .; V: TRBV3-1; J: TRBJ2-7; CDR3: CASSQAPSYEQYF; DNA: TGTGCCAGCAGCCAAGCACCCTCCTACGAGCAGTACTTC
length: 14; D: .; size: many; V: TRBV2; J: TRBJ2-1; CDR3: CASSEDGHDNEQFF; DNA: TGTGCCAGCAGTGAAGACGGGCACGACAATGAGCAGTTCTTC
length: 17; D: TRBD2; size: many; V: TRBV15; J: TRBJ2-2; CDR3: CATSRDRTSGVGGELFF; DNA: TGTGCCACCAGCAGAGATCGGACTAGCGGGGTGGGGGGGGAGCTGTTTTTT
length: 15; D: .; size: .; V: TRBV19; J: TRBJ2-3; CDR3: CASSPTERLTDTQYF; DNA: TGTGCCAGTAGCCCGACTGAGCGGCTCACAGATACGCAGTATTTT
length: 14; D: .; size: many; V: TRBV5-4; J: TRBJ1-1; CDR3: CASSLAGRSAEAFF; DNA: TGTGCCAGCAGCTTGGCCGGCAGGTCCGCTGAAGCTTTCTTT
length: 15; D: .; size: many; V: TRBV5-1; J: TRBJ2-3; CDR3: CASSMDWAGSDTQYF; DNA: TGCGCCAGCAGCATGGACTGGGCCGGGTCAGATACGCAGTATTTT
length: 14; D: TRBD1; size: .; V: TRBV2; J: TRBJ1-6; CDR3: CASSAPRGHSPLHF; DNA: TGTGCCAGCAGTGCGCCCAGGGGGCATTCACCCCTCCACTTT
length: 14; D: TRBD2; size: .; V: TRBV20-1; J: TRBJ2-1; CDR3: CSAKRGGLYNEQFF; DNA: TGCAGTGCTAAGCGGGGGGGCCTCTACAATGAGCAGTTCTTC
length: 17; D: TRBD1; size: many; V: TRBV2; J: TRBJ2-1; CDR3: CASSEPGYNRGYNEQFF; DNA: TGTGCCAGCAGTGAACCCGGATACAACAGGGGATACAATGAGCAGTTCTTC
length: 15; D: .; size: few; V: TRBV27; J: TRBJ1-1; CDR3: CASSLGGPGNTEAFF; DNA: TGTGCCAGCAGTTTGGGAGGGCCGGGAAACACTGAAGCTTTCTTT
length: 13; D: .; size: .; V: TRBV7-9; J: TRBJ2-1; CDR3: CASSLSGANEQFF; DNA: TGTGCCAGCAGCTTATCAGGGGCCAATGAGCAGTTCTTC
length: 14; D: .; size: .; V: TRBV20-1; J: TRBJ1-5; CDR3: CSARRGDPQETQHF; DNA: TGCAGTGCTAGAAGGGGGGACCCTCAAGAGACCCAGCATTTT
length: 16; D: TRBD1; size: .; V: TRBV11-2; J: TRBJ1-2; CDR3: CASSLVGQGANYGYTF; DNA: TGTGCCAGCAGCTTAGTGGGACAGGGGGCTAACTATGGCTACACCTTC
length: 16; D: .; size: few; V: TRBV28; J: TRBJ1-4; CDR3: CASSSSLGTRNEKLFF; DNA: TGTGCCAGCTCATCCTCTCTCGGGACTAGAAATGAAAAACTGTTTTTT
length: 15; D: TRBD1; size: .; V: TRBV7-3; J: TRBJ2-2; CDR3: CASSLSNRGGGELFF; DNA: TGTGCCAGCAGCTTGAGTAACAGGGGTGGCGGGGAGCTGTTTTTT